Below are 22 T cell receptor beta chains sequenced from a single sample in a study of blood T cells in healthy people across ages. The authors ran a second PCR of 7 to 11 cycles using a sample-barcoded 5' primer and a J-beta primer mix. MiXCR, run by TCRdb on the 5' RACE reads, gives a single entry per CDR3 protein. The sample records some 640,000 distinct CDR3 sequences, around 48% being singletons. Source material: blood. These receptors were taken from an older woman in good health.

This clonotype was recorded at least ten times. The gene calls are TRBV29-1 and TRBJ2-7; D perhaps matches TRBD1 (5 bases). Germline CDR1 SQVTM, CDR2 ANQGSEA. The CDR3 is 12 residues long. Trimming pared 4 bases from V and 0 bases from J, leaving 7 bases between. CDR3 in amino acids: CSVVGDSYEQYF. The DNA of the CDR3 is TGCAGCGTTGTAGGGGACTCCTACGAGCAGTACTTC.

This clonotype was picked up a small number of times. The V call is TRBV20-1, the J call TRBJ1-1; a possible D gene is TRBD1 (5 bases). Germline loops: CDR1 DFQATT, CDR2 SNEGSKA (reference sequence). This CDR3 contains 13 residues. V was pared by 6 bases and J by 1 base, with 12 bases between. The CDR3 loop reads CSAPRTQNTEAFF. CDR3 in DNA: TGCAGTGCCCCACGGACACAGAACACTGAAGCTTTCTTT.

This sequence joins TRBV18 and TRBJ2-1, with a weak D call TRBD1 (5 bases). The CDR3 has 15 residues. V was clipped by 2 bases and J by 6 bases, with 14 bases between them. From germline, CDR1 is KGHSH and CDR2 LQKENI. The CDR3 protein is CASSPSSGIPNEQFF. CDR3 DNA: TGTGCCAGCTCACCATCATCAGGGATCCCCAATGAGCAGTTCTTC.

The chain links TRBV14 to TRBJ1-4; the match to TRBD1 covers 9 bases. The CDR3 is 16 residues long. The junction had 7 bases not matched to a gene; V was cut back by 0 bases and J by 8 bases. From germline, CDR1 is SGHDN and CDR2 FVKESK. In DNA form, the CDR3 reads TGTGCCAGCAGCCAAGATTATCGGACAGGGGAGGAAAAACTGTTTTTT. It yields the protein CASSQDYRTGEEKLFF.

The genes are TRBV7-4 and TRBJ2-3; D gene unclear. The CDR3 contains 13 residues. V dropped 5 bases and J dropped 6 bases, with 12 bases sitting between them. Germline-derived CDR1 and CDR2 are SGHVT and SQSDAQ. CDR3 protein: CASSVVIEDTQYF. For the CDR3, the DNA is TGTGCCAGCAGCGTAGTAATAGAGGATACGCAGTATTTT.

This clonotype was detected many times. The chain uses TRBV12-3 or TRBV12-4 and TRBJ2-3; a possible D gene is TRBD1 (6 bases). CDR3 length equals 15 residues. Between the trimmed V and J ends, which lost 7 bases and 0 bases, there was a span of 14 bases. The CDR3 nucleotides read TGTGCCAGCACCCCCTCCGGGACAAGCACAGATACGCAGTATTTT. Amino acid sequence: CASTPSGTSTDTQYF.

Written as DNA, the CDR3 is TGCGCCAGCAGCTTCCAGGGGGCGCGGACAGATACGCAGTATTTT. As protein: CASSFQGARTDTQYF. V is TRBV5-1 and J is TRBJ2-3; 8 positions match TRBD1. Germline CDR1 is SGHRS and CDR2 is YFSETQ. CDR3 length equals 15 residues. The V segment lost 2 bases and the J segment 3 bases; nucleotides outside the gene matches: 5. Based on the CDR3 plus reference TRBV5-1 and TRBJ2-3, the full variable domain is KAGVTQTPRYLIKTRGQQVTLSCSPISGHRSVSWYQQTPGQGLQFLFEYFSETQRNKGNFPGRFSGRQFSNSRSEMNVSTLELGDSALYLCASSFQGARTDTQYFGPGTRLTVL.

This clonotype was seen a handful of times. V and J are TRBV21-1 and TRBJ2-7; the D call in the table, TRBD2, was not verified against the DNA. TRBV21-1 is a known pseudogene. This CDR3 contains 15 residues. The CDR3: CASSKAVAGGGEQYF. CDR3 in DNA: TGTGCCAGCAGCAAAGCAGTAGCGGGAGGCGGGGAGCAGTACTTC.

This rearrangement joins TRBV24-1 to TRBJ2-5; the match to TRBD2 covers 7 bases. The V gene's germline CDR1 is KGHDR and CDR2 SFDVKD. The CDR3 length is 14 residues. V was pared by 5 bases and J by 1 base, with 3 bases of the junction left unmatched. The DNA for the CDR3 is TGTGCCACCAGTGTGGGGAGGGCCCAAGAGACCCAGTACTTC. It specifies CATSVGRAQETQYF.

The V and J genes are TRBV29-1 and TRBJ2-5; 12 nucleotides align to TRBD1. The germline V gene encodes CDR1 SQVTM and CDR2 ANQGSEA. V shed 6 bases and J 5 bases; nucleotides not matched to a gene: 7. This CDR3 has 14 amino acids. CDR3 nucleotide sequence: TGCAGCGTCAGGGACAGGGGGCATAGGGAGACCCAGTACTTC. The encoded protein is CSVRDRGHRETQYF.

The chain joins TRBV15 to TRBJ2-7, with D possibly matching TRBD1 (5 bases). Germline CDR1 LNHNV, CDR2 YYDKDF (reference sequence). The CDR3 extends over 15 amino acids. V lost 5 bases to trimming and J lost 2 bases, with 16 bases between them. The CDR3 coding sequence is TGTGCCACCAGCCGCAGACAGCCAGGCACCTACGAGCAGTACTTC. Translation gives CATSRRQPGTYEQYF. The variable domain in full, completed from reference TRBV15 and TRBJ2-7, reads DAMVIQNPRYQVTQFGKPVTLSCSQTLNHNVMYWYQQKSSQAPKLLFHYYDKDFNNEADTPDNFQSRRPNTSFCFLDIRSPGLGDTAMYLCATSRRQPGTYEQYFGPGTRLTVT.

This chain links TRBV2 with TRBJ1-5, with 8 bases identical to TRBD1. The germline gives CDR1 SNHLY, CDR2 FYNNEI. The CDR3 covers 14 residues. J gave up 3 bases and V 6 bases, and 4 bases lay outside the gene matches. CDR3 amino acids: CASSGQGNNQPQHF. CDR3 in DNA: TGTGCCAGCAGCGGACAGGGAAACAATCAGCCCCAGCATTTT.

The genes are TRBV6-2 or TRBV6-3 and TRBJ2-1, with 13 bases lining up with TRBD2. The CDR3 is 15 residues long. Germline trimming cut 4 bases from V and 6 bases from J; bases unmatched to any gene: 3. The germline CDR1 and CDR2 sequences are MNHEY and SVGEGT. CDR3: CASSLTSGGANEQFF. The DNA for the CDR3 is TGTGCCAGCAGTTTAACTAGCGGGGGGGCCAATGAGCAGTTCTTC.

This clonotype was seen more than once but under ten times. This chain joins TRBV7-2 and TRBJ1-1, with 7 positions matching TRBD1. Germline assignment: CDR1 SGHTA and CDR2 FQGNSA. The CDR3 spans 15 residues. The V gene end was trimmed by 4 bases and the J gene end by 1 base; junction bases not matched to a gene: 6. This chain's CDR3 is CASSSGGRRNTEAFF. The CDR3 DNA follows: TGTGCCAGCAGCTCAGGGGGACGGAGGAACACTGAAGCTTTCTTT.

This clonotype turned up a few times. This chain joins TRBV7-2 and TRBJ2-1; 8 bases are a match to TRBD2. This CDR3 is 17 amino acids long. The trim removed 5 bases at V and 1 base at J, leaving 10 bases unmatched. Germline V CDR1 and CDR2: SGHTA, FQGNSA. Here the CDR3 reads CASSRFGRGGSYNEQFF. The CDR3 DNA reads TGTGCCAGCAGCCGATTCGGGAGGGGTGGGTCCTACAATGAGCAGTTCTTC.

This clonotype was counted once. The gene calls are TRBV20-1 and TRBJ2-3; 10 nucleotides line up with TRBD2. This CDR3 is built from 15 residues. J lost 2 bases, V lost 6 bases, and 8 bases had no gene match. CDR1 and CDR2 from the germline V gene are DFQATT and SNEGSKA (reference sequence). The CDR3 DNA reads TGCAGTGCGACCCGACTAGCGGGTCCCACAGATACGCAGTATTTT. Translating gives CSATRLAGPTDTQYF.

The J gene is TRBJ2-4, the V gene TRBV28; tentatively, D is TRBD1 or TRBD2 (6 bases each). Germline-derived CDR1 and CDR2 are MDHEN and SYDVKM. V was pared by 4 bases and J by 13 bases, with 26 bases between. The CDR3 has 16 residues. The CDR3 bases are TGTGCCAGCAGTTCGTCGACAGTAGGGGGGCTTTGGTCCCAGTACTTC. It encodes CASSSSTVGGLWSQYF.

This clonotype was picked up a small number of times. The chain joins TRBV7-9 to TRBJ2-4, with 9 bases fitting TRBD1. CDR3 length equals 16 residues. The germline gives CDR1 SEHNR, CDR2 FQNEAQ (reference sequence). V gave up 0 bases and J gave up 2 bases; unmatched junction bases: 2. CDR3 residues: CASSLATGGTKNIQYF. CDR3 in DNA: TGTGCCAGCAGCTTAGCGACAGGGGGGACCAAAAACATTCAGTACTTC.

A word on this clonotype: A junction end diverges from the germline sequence, so it may reflect a read error. The V gene is TRBV7-9, the J gene TRBJ2-1, with D hard to call. Germline-derived CDR1 and CDR2 are SEHNR and FQNEAQ (reference sequence). The CDR3 extends over 14 amino acids. CDR3 region: CAGSLRSVDNEQFF. DNA for the CDR3: TGTGCCGGCAGCTTGAGGTCGGTTGACAATGAGCAGTTCTTC.

This clonotype has a handful of counts. Here the CDR3 reads CASSGTQTYEQYF. The CDR3 region has the DNA TGTGCCAGCAGTGGGACCCAGACCTACGAGCAGTACTTC. This chain links TRBV6-1 with TRBJ2-7; D is undetermined. CDR1 MNHNS and CDR2 SASEGT come from the germline V gene. This CDR3 is 13 amino acids long. With 4 bases removed from V and 2 bases from J, the gap between germline ends came to 9 bases.

There are a few counts of this clonotype. The chain employs TRBV12-3 or TRBV12-4 and TRBJ1-1; D may be TRBD1 (6 bases). V shed 5 bases and J shed 4 bases, with 17 bases lying between them. The length of the CDR3 is 15 residues. CDR3 coding DNA: TGTGCCAGCAGTAGCAACCAGGGGTTTGGCACTGAAGCTTTCTTT. It encodes CASSSNQGFGTEAFF.

A remark on this clonotype: A much larger clone differs from this one at a single base, so this may be a read error. V is TRBV28 and J is TRBJ1-1; 7 bases align to TRBD1. This CDR3 is built from 16 residues. Germline loops: CDR1 MDHEN, CDR2 SYDVKM. The CDR3 here is CASSLYRGLRNTKAFF. The CDR3 region has the DNA TGTGCCAGCAGTTTATACAGGGGCCTGAGGAACACTAAAGCTTTCTTT.